A selection of T cell receptor beta chains follows, all from one sample in a study of cytotoxic CD8 clonotypes in ibrutinib-treated CLL. The method was immunoSEQ multiplex PCR; TCRdb's version includes in-frame clones alone and lacks a portion of them. The table includes approximately 47,000 clones, just over 65% detected once. Material: PBMCs, obtained after 24 months of ibrutinib treatment. These receptors came from a human donor with chronic lymphocytic leukemia. CDR3s include the opening cysteine and the closing phenylalanine or tryptophan. Fields, in order: V gene, D gene, J gene, clone size, CDR3 protein, CDR3 DNA. The D gene is left open where the match is weak. Size is omitted from some rows. Given values are once, few, many or a class for expanded clones.

>TRBV5-4|TRBD2|TRBJ2-3|NA
CASSEIAGGPDDTQYF
TGTGCCAGCAGCGAAATAGCGGGGGGGCCAGATGATACGCAGTATTTT
>TRBV4-1|NA|TRBJ1-6|NA
CASSHVTSPLHF
TGCGCCAGCAGCCATGTAACTTCACCCCTCCACTTT
>TRBV27|NA|TRBJ2-5|once
CASSLNGHFGETQYF
TGTGCCAGCAGTTTAAACGGACATTTTGGGGAGACCCAGTACTTC
>TRBV28|NA|TRBJ1-5|NA
CASSPPGVSNQPQHF
TGTGCCAGCAGTCCCCCAGGTGTTAGCAATCAGCCCCAGCATTTT
>TRBV13|TRBD1|TRBJ1-5|once
CASRRGLSNQPQHF
TGTGCCAGCAGGAGGGGGCTTAGCAATCAGCCCCAGCATTTT
>TRBV11-2|NA|TRBJ1-4|NA
CASSLDGTGGEKLFF
TGTGCCAGCAGCTTAGATGGGACTGGCGGTGAAAAACTGTTTTTT
>TRBV5-1|NA|TRBJ2-1|NA
CASSLPTKEQFF
TGCGCCAGCAGCTTGCCTACCAAAGAGCAGTTCTTC
>TRBV4-2|NA|TRBJ1-4|NA
CASSQDPGPQGLFF
TGTGCCAGCAGCCAAGATCCGGGCCCCCAGGGACTGTTTTTT
>TRBV25-1|NA|TRBJ1-6|few
CASSRLGNSPLHF
TGTGCCAGCAGTAGGTTGGGAAATTCACCCCTCCACTTT
>TRBV4-1|NA|TRBJ2-2|NA
CASSHTDLGRWGTGELFF
TGCGCCAGCAGCCACACGGACCTCGGCCGGTGGGGGACCGGGGAGCTGTTTTTT
>TRBV6-1|TRBD1|TRBJ1-1|many
CASSERQGMNTEAFF
TGTGCCAGCAGTGAACGACAGGGTATGAACACTGAAGCTTTCTTT
>TRBV19|NA|TRBJ1-1|NA
CASIGGFTEAFF
TGTGCCAGTATCGGCGGCTTCACTGAAGCTTTCTTT
>TRBV6-6|NA|TRBJ1-5|NA
CASSLTGADQPQHF
TGTGCCAGCAGTTTAACAGGTGCTGATCAGCCCCAGCATTTT
>TRBV28|NA|TRBJ1-5|once
CASSLMSAGHQPQHF
TGTGCCAGCAGTTTAATGTCGGCAGGTCACCAGCCCCAGCATTTT
>TRBV29-1|TRBD1|TRBJ2-2|NA
CSVLTTGQGASGELFF
TGCAGCGTCCTGACGACCGGACAGGGGGCGTCCGGGGAGCTGTTTTTT
>TRBV6-5|TRBD1|TRBJ2-1|NA
CASSLSAGTVKNEQFF
TGTGCCAGCAGTTTATCGGCCGGGACAGTCAAAAATGAGCAGTTCTTC
>TRBV28|NA|TRBJ2-3|NA
CASSLFRRPTWQLPDTQYF
TGTGCCAGCAGTTTATTCAGGAGACCGACGTGGCAGTTACCAGATACGCAGTATTTT
>TRBV21-1|NA|TRBJ2-5|few
CASSNRQVFQETQYF
TGTGCCAGCAGCAACCGCCAGGTCTTCCAAGAGACCCAGTACTTC
>TRBV5-1|TRBD1|TRBJ1-2|NA
CASSLSPGTGGYTF
TGCGCCAGCAGCTTGAGTCCGGGGACAGGAGGCTACACCTTC
>TRBV2|NA|TRBJ2-1|NA
CASGENEQFF
TGTGCCAGCGGAGAGAATGAGCAGTTCTTC
>TRBV27|TRBD2|TRBJ2-1|NA
CASRGVAGGWAYNEQFF
TGTGCCTCGCGAGGGGTAGCGGGAGGATGGGCCTACAATGAGCAGTTCTTC
>TRBV19|NA|TRBJ1-5|NA
CASTPQGLFNQPQHF
TGTGCCAGTACTCCCCAGGGCCTCTTCAATCAGCCCCAGCATTTT
>TRBV6-1|NA|TRBJ1-2|few
CASTSPQAYYGYTF
TGTGCCAGCACCTCTCCCCAGGCGTACTATGGCTACACCTTC
>TRBV11-1|TRBD1|TRBJ1-2|NA
CASSSRDRGNYGYTF
TGTGCCAGCAGCTCCCGGGACAGGGGAAACTATGGCTACACCTTC
>TRBV19|TRBD1|TRBJ1-1|NA
CASNGRTGDHTEAFF
TGTGCCAGTAACGGAAGGACAGGGGATCACACTGAAGCTTTCTTT
>TRBV19|NA|TRBJ1-1|NA
CASTPRAGEAFF
TGTGCCAGTACCCCCCGGGCGGGAGAAGCTTTCTTT
>TRBV5-4|TRBD2|TRBJ2-1|NA
CASSLAGGPGPQFF
TGTGCCAGCAGCCTAGCGGGAGGGCCCGGGCCCCAGTTCTTC
>TRBV18|NA|TRBJ2-7|NA
CASSPRDGQYEQYF
TGTGCCAGCTCACCCCGGGACGGACAGTACGAGCAGTACTTC
>TRBV5-4|TRBD2|TRBJ2-1|NA
CASSLGSGRASNEQFF
TGTGCCAGCAGCTTGGGAAGCGGGAGGGCCTCGAATGAGCAGTTCTTC
>TRBV5-1|NA|TRBJ1-2|NA
CASSGPNYGYTF
TGCGCCAGCAGCGGGCCTAACTATGGCTACACCTTC
>TRBV5-1|TRBD2|TRBJ2-2|NA
CASSLTVAGGRTGELFF
TGCGCCAGCAGCCTGACGGTGGCGGGAGGGAGAACCGGGGAGCTGTTTTTT
>TRBV18|NA|TRBJ2-7|NA
CASSPGDRSYEQYF
TGTGCCAGCTCACCGGGGGACCGCTCCTACGAGCAGTACTTC
>TRBV2|NA|TRBJ1-5|NA
CASRGANQPQHF
TGTGCCAGCAGAGGAGCTAATCAGCCCCAGCATTTT
>TRBV7-3|TRBD2|TRBJ2-3|NA
CASSTGLLGADTQYF
TGTGCCAGCAGCACGGGACTACTAGGGGCAGATACGCAGTATTTT
>TRBV2|TRBD1|TRBJ2-6|NA
CASTKRGPGQGAANVLTF
TGTGCCAGCACCAAAAGGGGGCCAGGGCAAGGAGCGGCCAACGTCCTGACTTTC
>TRBV7-6|NA|TRBJ2-2|NA
CASNLRPGNTGELFF
TGTGCCAGCAACTTGAGGCCAGGGAACACCGGGGAGCTGTTTTTT
>TRBV6-1|NA|TRBJ2-1|NA
CASGFQDSAKQFF
TGTGCCAGCGGTTTCCAGGACAGTGCGAAGCAGTTCTTC
>TRBV4-2|NA|TRBJ1-6|few
CASSHGPSGVRSYNSPLHF
TGTGCCAGCAGCCACGGCCCCTCGGGTGTTCGCTCCTATAATTCACCCCTCCACTTT
>TRBV7-7|NA|TRBJ1-5|NA
CASSLVGFQPQHF
TGTGCTAGCAGCTTAGTAGGGTTTCAGCCCCAGCATTTT
>TRBV5-1|NA|TRBJ1-1|NA
CASSSVPGGNEAFF
TGCGCCAGCAGCTCCGTGCCGGGAGGGAATGAAGCTTTCTTT
>TRBV30|TRBD1|TRBJ2-5|NA
CAWSVPQGGGLETQYF
TGTGCCTGGAGTGTCCCACAGGGGGGAGGATTAGAGACCCAGTACTTC
>TRBV6-1|NA|TRBJ1-3|NA
CASSEIGQLYF
TGTGCCAGCAGTGAGATAGGGCAGCTATATTTT
>TRBV7-9|NA|TRBJ1-1|NA
CASSFRDSPRAFF
TGTGCCAGCAGCTTCCGGGACTCCCCTAGGGCTTTCTTT